The 29 T cell receptor beta chains listed next were all sequenced from one sample in a study of T cells in narcolepsy. TCRdb keeps only in-frame clones here, not all; method: immunoSEQ multiplex PCR. The sample consists of some 25,000 clones, roughly 85% of them appearing once. Sequencing was carried out using memory (CD45RA-) CD4+ T cells from blood. These receptors came from a human donor in good health.

This clone turned up a few times. One junction end disagrees with the germline gene, perhaps due to a read error. V gene TRBV15 combines with J gene TRBJ1-1; no clear D gene. From germline, CDR1 is LNHNV and CDR2 YYDKDF (reference sequence). CDR3 size: 15 residues. CDR3 in DNA: TGTGCCACCACCAGAGATAAGGGCGAGAACACTGAAGCTTTCTTT. Residues: CATTRDKGENTEAFF.

This clone was recorded a few times. The genes are TRBV7-6 and TRBJ2-1; 13 bases agree with TRBD2. CDR1 is SGHVS and CDR2 is FNYEAQ in the germline V gene. This CDR3 is 17 amino acids long. Trimming took 1 base from V and 2 from J; bases not matched to a gene: 2. The CDR3 region is CASSLELAGGTYNEQFF. In nucleotides, the CDR3 is TGTGCCAGCAGCTTAGAACTAGCGGGAGGGACCTACAATGAGCAGTTCTTC.

The V gene is TRBV7-4, the J gene TRBJ1-1; D not resolved. Germline V gene data show CDR1 as SGHVT and CDR2 as SQSDAQ. With 11 bases removed from V and 3 bases from J, the gap between germline ends came to 19 bases. The CDR3 runs to 14 residues. DNA for the CDR3: TGTGCCGAATCCCGGGTCGACCGCGACACTGAAGCTTTCTTT. Its translation: CAESRVDRDTEAFF.

V usage is TRBV28 and J usage is TRBJ2-6; TRBD1 might be the D (5 bases). Germline V lookup: CDR1 MDHEN, CDR2 SYDVKM. The length of the CDR3 is 16 residues. The germline V and J ends were trimmed by 4 bases and 8 bases, with 18 bases remaining between them. CDR3 DNA sequence: TGTGCCAGCAGTTCGTTGGGGCGGTCCGTAACCAACGTCCTGACTTTC. Residues: CASSSLGRSVTNVLTF.

The chain joins TRBV11-3 to TRBJ2-2; the D call may be TRBD1 or TRBD2 (5 bases each). This CDR3 comprises 15 residues. The V end was cut by 4 bases, the J end by 5 bases, with 14 bases between. Germline lookup yields CDR1 SGHNT and CDR2 YENEEA. CDR3: CASSSPGTATGELFF. Written as DNA, the CDR3 is TGTGCCAGCAGCTCTCCCGGGACGGCTACCGGGGAGCTGTTTTTT.

The chain combines TRBV27 with TRBJ1-1, with unresolved D. CDR3 length: 13 amino acids. Germline CDR1 MNHEY, CDR2 SMNVEV (reference sequence). V lost 6 bases and J 2 bases, leaving 10 bases between the germline ends. The CDR3 DNA reads as TGTGCCAGCAGCCGGAACATTAACACTGAAGCTTTCTTT. It encodes CASSRNINTEAFF.

This clone appeared a single time. V and J are TRBV19 and TRBJ1-5; 8 bases map to TRBD1. Germline loops: CDR1 LNHDA, CDR2 SQIVND (reference sequence). The CDR3 loop spans 16 amino acids. Trimming cost V 7 bases and J 2 bases; bases outside gene matches: 10. The CDR3 sequence: CASTPPGGQGNQPQHF. Here the CDR3 DNA reads TGTGCCAGTACCCCCCCAGGGGGACAGGGCAATCAGCCCCAGCATTTT. Based on the CDR3 plus reference TRBV19 and TRBJ1-5, the full variable domain is DGGITQSPKYLFRKEGQNVTLSCEQNLNHDAMYWYRQDPGQGLRLIYYSQIVNDFQKGDIAEGYSVSREKKESFPLTVTSAQKNPTAFYLCASTPPGGQGNQPQHFGDGTRLSIL.

The chain carries TRBV5-1 and TRBJ1-2; D is unclear. The CDR3 extends over 14 amino acids. The germline gives CDR1 SGHRS, CDR2 YFSETQ. Trimming removed 3 bases from V and 1 base from J, with 10 bases in between. The CDR3 region is CASSSSAGNYGYTF. CDR3 in DNA: TGCGCCAGCAGCTCCTCGGCGGGTAACTATGGCTACACCTTC.

This clone was recorded a few times. J is TRBJ1-1 and V is TRBV6-5; D is ambiguous. V lost 7 bases, J lost 6 bases, and 18 bases lay in between. Germline V lookup: CDR1 MNHEY, CDR2 SVGAGI. There are 14 residues in the CDR3. The CDR3 region is CASKSGGGRPEAFF. In DNA, the CDR3 is TGTGCCAGCAAATCAGGCGGAGGGCGCCCTGAAGCTTTCTTT.

The chain couples TRBV11-1 to TRBJ2-3, with D uncertain. Trimming cost V 3 bases and J 0 bases, with 7 bases left between them. The CDR3 runs 14 residues. The germline gives CDR1 SGHAT, CDR2 FQDESV (reference sequence). The CDR3 DNA sequence: TGTGCCAGCAGCTTGGGTAGAAGCACAGATACGCAGTATTTT. Its translation: CASSLGRSTDTQYF.

This rearrangement joins TRBV2 to TRBJ1-1; no reliable D call. This CDR3 has 10 residues. Deletions cut 6 bases from V and 8 bases from J, with 7 bases between. Germline V CDR1 and CDR2: SNHLY, FYNNEI. The CDR3 is CASRINEAFF. CDR3 DNA: TGTGCCAGCAGGATTAACGAAGCTTTCTTT.

The chain recombines TRBV7-2 with TRBJ1-5; D is undetermined. With 3 bases removed from V and 6 bases from J, the gap between germline ends came to 15 bases. Germline values: CDR1 SGHTA, CDR2 FQGNSA. The CDR3 is made up of 15 amino acids. The CDR3 DNA sequence: TGTGCCAGCAGCTTGGACCTCCGACCTGGTCAGCCCCAGCATTTT. This translates into CASSLDLRPGQPQHF.

The CDR3 DNA reads TGTGCCAGCAGGGGGACAGGGGTAGATACGCAGTATTTT. Amino acid sequence: CASRGTGVDTQYF. The chain employs TRBV4-2 and TRBJ2-3; 10 bases align to TRBD1. This CDR3 region has 13 residues. V lost 6 bases, J lost 5 bases, and 2 bases stayed unmatched. Looked up from germline, CDR1 is LGHNA and CDR2 is YNFKEQ.

The chain recombines TRBV7-4 with TRBJ1-5; D is unresolved. CDR1 is SGHVT, CDR2 SQSDAQ, per germline. The CDR3 length is 13 residues. The V end lost 8 bases, the J end lost 0 bases, and 8 bases lay between the germline ends. CDR3 loop: CASGTYSNQPQHF. DNA of the CDR3: TGTGCCAGCGGCACGTATAGCAATCAGCCCCAGCATTTT.

Note on this clone: The identical CDR3 is also encoded by other nucleotide sequences in the sample. The chain links TRBV11-2 to TRBJ2-1; 8 nucleotides align to TRBD2. Germline lookup yields CDR1 SGHAT and CDR2 FQNNGV. With 3 bases clipped from V and 12 bases from J, the junction kept 10 bases outside the gene matches. This CDR3 is built from 14 residues. The CDR3 spells CASSLGSGLEAQFF. In DNA form, the CDR3 reads TGTGCCAGCAGCTTGGGATCGGGACTAGAAGCGCAGTTCTTC.

The chain recombines TRBV7-2 with TRBJ1-1, with D perhaps TRBD1 (6 bases). CDR3 size: 12 residues. Germline CDR1 SGHTA, CDR2 FQGNSA. V was clipped by 5 bases and J by 9 bases, with 13 bases between them. The DNA for the CDR3 is TGTGCCAGCAGCCCATCTACAGGGCAAGCTTTCTTT. It specifies CASSPSTGQAFF.

This clone has just a few counts. The chain carries TRBV11-3 and TRBJ2-7; D is uncertain. This CDR3 comprises 13 residues. Germline V lookup: CDR1 SGHNT, CDR2 YENEEA. The ends were cut back, 4 bases at V and 2 bases at J, with 9 bases in the middle. CDR3 sequence: CASSSPPTYEQYF. As DNA, the CDR3 is TGTGCCAGCAGCTCGCCCCCCACCTACGAGCAGTACTTC.

V is TRBV7-8 and J is TRBJ2-4; D might be TRBD2 (5 bases). This CDR3 comprises 15 residues. V was cut by 1 base and J by 2 bases, with 9 bases left in between. Germline values: CDR1 SGHVS, CDR2 FQNEAQ. In DNA form, the CDR3 reads TGTGCCAGCAGCTTAGGGGCGGGTTCCAAAAACATTCAGTACTTC. This codes for CASSLGAGSKNIQYF.

The chain joins TRBV10-3 to TRBJ2-1; possibly TRBD1 or TRBD2 for D (6 bases each). This CDR3 is built from 15 residues. The germline V gene encodes CDR1 ENHRY and CDR2 SYGVKD. Trimming took off 8 bases at V and 8 bases at J, with 22 bases between the two ends. CDR3 sequence (DNA): TGTGCCATCCCCGAGGGGGGTCTGAACGTGGATGAGCAGTTCTTC. Amino acids: CAIPEGGLNVDEQFF.

The chain employs TRBV5-6 and TRBJ2-7; no clear D. V lost 4 bases, J lost 5 bases, and 19 bases lay in between. The germline V gene has CDR1 SGHDT and CDR2 YYEEEE. The CDR3 has 15 residues. CDR3 residues: CASSLRRSSPNEQYF. CDR3 sequence (DNA): TGTGCCAGCAGCCTCCGACGCAGCTCGCCAAACGAGCAGTACTTC.

This clone was recorded once. The CDR3 loop reads CASSLILAGEETQYF. CDR3 DNA: TGTGCCAGCAGTTTAATACTAGCGGGAGAGGAGACCCAGTACTTC. This chain uses TRBV27 with TRBJ2-5, with 11 bases matching TRBD2. Germline lookup yields CDR1 MNHEY and CDR2 SMNVEV (reference sequence). Unmatched junction bases numbered 4, after V lost 2 bases and J lost 5 bases. There are 15 residues in the CDR3.

This clone was seen a few times. The chain is built from TRBV7-8 and TRBJ1-3; D not certain. Germline assignment: CDR1 SGHVS and CDR2 FQNEAQ. CDR3 length: 15 amino acids. V gave up 1 base and J gave up 0 bases, with 7 bases separating them. For the CDR3, the DNA is TGTGCCAGCAGCTTAGAACGGCTCTCTGGAAACACCATATATTTT. Protein: CASSLERLSGNTIYF. The full variable domain, in which reference TRBV7-8 and TRBJ1-3 provide the parts outside the CDR3, is GAGVSQSPRYKVAKRGQDVALRCDPISGHVSLFWYQQALGQGPEFLTYFQNEAQLDKSGLPSDRFFAERPEGSVSTLKIQRTQQEDSAVYLCASSLERLSGNTIYFGEGSWLTVV.

The V gene is TRBV28, the J gene TRBJ2-5, with D possibly being TRBD2 (6 bases). The CDR3 is made up of 14 amino acids. V lost 6 bases and J 2 bases, leaving 13 bases between the germline ends. CDR1 and CDR2 from the germline V gene are MDHEN and SYDVKM. In nucleotides, the CDR3 is TGTGCCAGCAGGGGTGGAGGGAGTCAAGAGACCCAGTACTTC. Its translation: CASRGGGSQETQYF.

The chain carries TRBV4-1 and TRBJ1-1, with D unresolved. With 6 bases removed from V and 3 bases from J, the gap between germline ends came to 20 bases. Looked up from germline, CDR1 is MGHRA and CDR2 is YSYEKL. CDR3 length equals 16 residues. The CDR3 nucleotides read TGCGCCAGCAGTCCAATCCAATATTACCCGGACACTGAAGCTTTCTTT. Protein sequence: CASSPIQYYPDTEAFF.

The chain employs TRBV30 and TRBJ1-5; the match to TRBD1 covers 9 bases. The germline CDR1 and CDR2 sequences are GTSNPN and SVGIG (reference sequence). The CDR3 spans 17 residues. J gave up 3 bases and V 0 bases, and 9 bases lay outside the gene matches. The CDR3 reads CAWSVRRGTGNNQPQHF. The CDR3 DNA reads TGTGCCTGGAGTGTACGGAGGGGGACAGGGAACAATCAGCCCCAGCATTTT. Full variable domain (missing parts from reference TRBV30 and TRBJ1-5): SQTIHQWPATLVQPVGSPLSLECTVEGTSNPNLYWYRQAAGRGLQLLFYSVGIGQISSEVPQNLSASRPQDRQFILSSKKLLLSDSGFYLCAWSVRRGTGNNQPQHFGDGTRLSIL.

The CDR3 nucleotides are TGTGCCAGCAGTTACTCGGAGAAGCAGACCCTCCACTTT. Protein sequence: CASSYSEKQTLHF. V is TRBV6-5 and J is TRBJ1-6, with unresolved D. Trimming took 0 bases from V and 14 from J, leaving 11 bases between them. The CDR3 is 13 residues long. Germline CDR1 MNHEY, CDR2 SVGAGI.

This clone occurred once. This chain connects TRBV7-2 to TRBJ2-3; D assignment may be TRBD1 or TRBD2 (6 bases each). The V and J ends lost 1 base and 4 bases respectively, with 18 bases between them. Germline V gives CDR1 SGHTA, CDR2 FQGNSA. This CDR3 has 17 residues. CDR3 amino acids: CASSLEGGIQVPDTQYF. The CDR3, as DNA: TGTGCCAGCAGCTTAGAGGGGGGCATTCAGGTCCCAGATACGCAGTATTTT.

This clone has a handful of counts. This chain uses TRBV11-2 with TRBJ2-7; TRBD1 matches at 7 bases. With 5 bases clipped from V and 3 bases from J, the junction kept 10 bases outside the gene matches. The CDR3 covers 15 residues. Per the germline V gene, CDR1 is SGHAT and CDR2 is FQNNGV. The CDR3: CASSPEGQVLYEQYF. DNA for the CDR3: TGTGCCAGCAGCCCGGAAGGACAGGTACTCTACGAGCAGTACTTC.

The V gene is TRBV11-3, the J gene TRBJ2-2, with D possibly TRBD2 on 6 matching bases. V lost 1 base, J lost 7 bases, and 10 bases lay in between. The CDR3 consists of 14 residues. Germline CDR1 SGHNT, CDR2 YENEEA. The CDR3 region is CASSLGGKFGELFF. The CDR3 DNA follows: TGTGCCAGCAGCTTAGGCGGGAAGTTCGGGGAGCTGTTTTTT.